The entry that follows covers one TCR beta chain sequence. This record comes from a study of blood T cell repertoires in COVID-19. Per germline, CDR1 GTSNPN and CDR2 SVGIG (reference sequence). The CDR3 runs 14 residues. V lost 4 bases, J lost 6 bases, and 16 bases lay in between. Original handling: Reference gene primer amplification gave nucleated cell count estimates. Only in-frame clones appear in the TCRdb table, and some are missing; sequencing was by immunoSEQ multiplex PCR. Clonal size and the V and J genes are those of that table, whereas D and trimming came from the DNA. The repertoire includes around 63,000 clones, about 80% of them detected once, and 30% to 40% sits in the top ten.

Sequencing was performed on peripheral blood. The source of this sequence is a human donor in a cohort sampled during active COVID-19. The J gene is TRBJ2-1, the V gene TRBV30, with D perhaps matching TRBD2 (5 bases). The CDR3 loop is CAWTPGSVLNEQFF. The CDR3, as DNA: TGTGCCTGGACCCCGGGTAGCGTACTCAATGAGCAGTTCTTC.